By sample fraction, the clone carrying this TCR beta chain is medium-sized. Its target is not known. The data originate from a study of T cell repertoires in aging, cancer and after chemotherapy. Points from the study as a whole: Untreated cancer patients had significantly lower blood TCR diversity than age-matched healthy donors. Hematological cancer patients had lymphoid organ infiltration that may impair thymic emigration or T cell expansion. In each cancer cohort, median generation probability increased across chemotherapy, suggesting thymic output rebounded. No conclusions about immunological memory after chemotherapy can be drawn from the repertoire data.

TRB rearrangements spanning V, D and J were amplified using mixed TRB-A/B primers. TCRdb redid the calling of the multiplex PCR reads with MiXCR, one entry per CDR3 protein. This table has about 1,000 distinct CDR3 sequences, 25% to 30% appearing once. CDR1 is MDHEN and CDR2 is SYDVKM in the germline V gene. CDR3 length: 15 amino acids. The ends lost 5 bases at V and 10 bases at J; junction bases unmatched: 14. TCR beta rearrangements were amplified from peripheral blood genomic DNA. The chain has TRBV28 and TRBJ2-3; TRBD2 matches 8 bases. The clonotype was recovered from a human donor with a blood cancer. The sample was blood. This CDR3 reads CASSPGSGDTPPQYF. The CDR3 DNA reads as TGTGCCAGCAGTCCCGGTAGCGGGGACACCCCCCCGCAGTATTTT.